This T cell receptor beta chain is from a study of molecular identifiers for immune sequencing clone quantification. TCRdb redid the calling of the PCR reads with MiXCR, one entry per CDR3 protein. The sample records 300,000 to 350,000 distinct CDR3 sequences, over 20% being singletons. Germline V lookup: CDR1 MNHEY, CDR2 SMNVEV (reference sequence). The CDR3 sequence is 15 residues long. After removal of 3 bases from V and 3 bases from J, the junction contained 5 bases not matched to a gene. The sample was naive CD8+ T cells from blood, with Jurkat cell RNA spiked in. Noted subset: FACS-sorted CD8+CD4-CCR7+CD45RA+ naive T cells. The chain recombines TRBV27 with TRBJ2-7, with TRBD1 matching 10 bases. The receptor comes from a human donor in good health. Some libraries in this study had Jurkat cell RNA spiked in. CDR3 amino acids: CASSFGTGEIYEQYF. CDR3 in DNA: TGTGCCAGCAGTTTTGGGACAGGGGAGATCTACGAGCAGTACTTC.